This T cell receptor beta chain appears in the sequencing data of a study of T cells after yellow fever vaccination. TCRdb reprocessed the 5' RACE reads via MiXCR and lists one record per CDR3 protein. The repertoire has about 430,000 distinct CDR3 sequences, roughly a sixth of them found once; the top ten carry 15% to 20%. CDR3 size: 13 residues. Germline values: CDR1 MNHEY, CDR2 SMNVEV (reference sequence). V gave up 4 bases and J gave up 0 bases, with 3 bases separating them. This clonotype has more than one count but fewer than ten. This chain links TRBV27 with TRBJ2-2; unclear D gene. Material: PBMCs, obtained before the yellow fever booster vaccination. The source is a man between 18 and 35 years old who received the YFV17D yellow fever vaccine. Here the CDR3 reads CASSWANTGELFF. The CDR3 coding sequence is TGTGCCAGCAGTTGGGCGAACACCGGGGAGCTGTTTTTT.